This record looks at one T cell receptor beta chain sequence and its context. Source study methods: Scientists estimated how many nucleated cells there were by amplifying reference gene primers. Generated by immunoSEQ multiplex PCR, the TCRdb table keeps only in-frame clones and is missing some. V and J calls and clone size are those listed in that table; D and trimming were worked out from the DNA. The sample consists of more than 100,000 clones, around 87% of them appearing once. Between the trimmed V and J ends, which lost 4 bases and 6 bases, there was a span of 13 bases. The CDR3 runs to 14 residues. The V gene's germline CDR1 is LGHDT and CDR2 YNNKEL (reference sequence). The sample is drawn from a study of blood T cell repertoires in COVID-19. At the level of the study: Italy, Spain and the United States were the sources of the convalescent and acute COVID-19 samples. PBMCs, B-cell-depleted T cells, or T cells provided the cDNA or gDNA that made up the material.

This TCR was recovered from a woman aged 55-75 years with acute or convalescent COVID-19. The genes are TRBV3-1 (or the pseudogene TRBV3-2) and TRBJ2-1; D is perhaps TRBD2 (5 bases). The sample consisted of peripheral blood. The CDR3 reads CASSLGGLANEQFF. In nucleotides, the CDR3 is TGTGCCAGCAGCCTCGGAGGACTCGCCAATGAGCAGTTCTTC.